The 30 T cell receptor beta chains below come from one sample, sequenced in a study of blood T cell repertoires in COVID-19. Method: immunoSEQ multiplex PCR; TCRdb's copy keeps in-frame clones and lacks some. This table holds about 83,000 clones, roughly 84% found once. Sample: peripheral blood. These receptors were obtained from an elderly woman in a cohort sampled during active or convalescent COVID-19.

This chain connects TRBV19 to TRBJ2-1; weak D call: TRBD1 (6 bases). The CDR3 contains 15 residues. From germline, CDR1 is LNHDA and CDR2 SQIVND (reference sequence). The V end lost 6 bases, the J end lost 1 base, and 13 bases lay between the germline ends. CDR3: CASRKTGLSYNEQFF. CDR3 nucleotide sequence: TGTGCCAGTAGGAAAACAGGGTTATCCTACAATGAGCAGTTCTTC.

This clone turned up a few times. This chain uses TRBV5-4 with TRBJ1-4; D is undetermined. V lost 0 bases and J lost 4, with 7 bases in between. CDR3 size: 14 residues. The germline gives CDR1 SGHNT, CDR2 YYREEE (reference sequence). The CDR3 DNA sequence: TGTGCCAGCAGCTTGGCGGGGTTTAATGAAAAACTGTTTTTT. It codes for CASSLAGFNEKLFF.

The chain joins TRBV5-6 to TRBJ2-3, with D unclear. The germline gives CDR1 SGHDT, CDR2 YYEEEE. V was trimmed by 4 bases and J by 1 base, leaving 7 bases between them. The CDR3 has 13 residues. The CDR3 DNA reads as TGTGCCAGCAGCCTAGGAGGCACAGATACGCAGTATTTT. Its translation: CASSLGGTDTQYF. The entire variable domain, with the rest obtained from reference TRBV5-6 and TRBJ2-3, is as follows: DAGVTQSPTHLIKTRGQQVTLRCSPKSGHDTVSWYQQALGQGPQFIFQYYEEEERQRGNFPDRFSGHQFPNYSSELNVNALLLGDSALYLCASSLGGTDTQYFGPGTRLTVL.

This chain uses TRBV7-6 with TRBJ1-2, with D maybe TRBD1 (6 bases). Trimming removed 1 base from V and 0 bases from J, with 15 bases in between. The CDR3 is 17 residues long. CDR1 and CDR2 from the germline V gene are SGHVS and FNYEAQ. CDR3 protein: CASSLGHRTEPNYGYTF. As DNA, the CDR3 is TGTGCCAGCAGCTTAGGCCACCGGACAGAACCTAACTATGGCTACACCTTC.

This clone has only one observation. Here the CDR3 DNA reads TGTGCCATCAGTGTGCAGCCAGGGGTAAATGAAAAACTGTTTTTT. This translates into CAISVQPGVNEKLFF. This chain connects TRBV10-3 to TRBJ1-4; possibly TRBD1 for D (6 bases). CDR3 length: 15 residues. Trimming removed 4 bases from V and 5 bases from J, with 14 bases in between. Germline CDR1 reads ENHRY; CDR2 reads SYGVKD.

This chain links TRBV5-4 with TRBJ2-7; D not certain. From germline, CDR1 is SGHNT and CDR2 YYREEE (reference sequence). The CDR3 covers 12 residues. V was trimmed by 0 bases and J by 7 bases, leaving 8 bases between them. The CDR3 reads CASSLAAREQYV. In DNA form, the CDR3 reads TGTGCCAGCAGCTTGGCCGCGCGTGAGCAGTACGTC.

The chain recombines TRBV5-4 with TRBJ2-7; TRBD2 might be the D (5 bases). The germline V gene encodes CDR1 SGHNT and CDR2 YYREEE (reference sequence). The CDR3 has 16 residues. V lost 1 base, J lost 4 bases, and 18 bases lay in between. CDR3 loop: CASSLIPGKPNYEQYV. CDR3 in DNA: TGTGCCAGCAGCTTGATCCCGGGGAAACCCAATTACGAGCAGTACGTC.

This chain links TRBV4-1 with TRBJ1-2; D may be TRBD1 (6 bases). The germline V gene has CDR1 MGHRA and CDR2 YSYEKL. The CDR3 runs 14 residues. Between the trimmed V and J ends, which lost 0 bases and 6 bases, there was a span of 11 bases. The CDR3 reads CASSQDPGENGYTF. CDR3 in DNA: TGCGCCAGCAGCCAAGATCCAGGGGAGAATGGCTACACCTTC.

The CDR3: CASSVRAGELFF. The CDR3, as DNA: TGTGCCAGCAGCGTCAGGGCAGGGGAGCTGTTTTTT. The rearrangement joins TRBV7-3 to TRBJ2-2, with D perhaps matching TRBD1 (5 bases). Germline CDR1 and CDR2: SGHTA and FQGTGA. V lost 5 bases and J 8 bases, leaving 9 bases between the germline ends. The length of the CDR3 is 12 residues.

CDR3 region: CASSLDSGSTPGELFF. The CDR3 DNA reads TGTGCCAGCAGCTTAGATAGCGGGAGTACCCCCGGGGAGCTGTTTTTT. The chain is built from TRBV11-2 and TRBJ2-2; 9 positions match TRBD2. CDR3 size: 16 residues. V dropped 0 bases and J dropped 6; count of bases not matched to a gene: 5. Germline V gene lookup returns CDR1 SGHAT and CDR2 FQNNGV.

The rearrangement uses TRBV5-4 and TRBJ1-1; 7 nucleotides agree with TRBD1. The CDR3 is 13 residues long. V lost 4 bases, J lost 1 base, and 1 base stayed unmatched. Germline CDR1 and CDR2: SGHNT and YYREEE (reference sequence). This CDR3 reads CASSRQGNTEAFF. The CDR3 DNA is TGTGCCAGCAGCAGACAGGGGAACACTGAAGCTTTCTTT.

The chain combines TRBV11-3 with TRBJ2-1; TRBD2 aligns across 15 bases. The CDR3 runs 16 residues. The junction had 6 bases not matched to a gene; V was cut back by 3 bases and J by 9 bases. Germline V gene lookup returns CDR1 SGHNT and CDR2 YENEEA. The CDR3 DNA reads TGTGCCAGCAGCTTGGGACTAGCGGGAGGTTCGGGTGAGCAGTTCTTC. It codes for CASSLGLAGGSGEQFF.

The chain has TRBV7-2 and TRBJ1-6; 9 bases are a match to TRBD1. J was trimmed by 9 bases and V by 1 base; bases with no gene match: 4. CDR1 and CDR2 from the germline V gene are SGHTA and FQGNSA. The CDR3 has 15 amino acids. The CDR3 sequence is CASSLGDRVLSPLHF. Here the CDR3 DNA reads TGTGCCAGCAGCTTAGGGGACAGGGTTCTTTCACCCCTCCACTTT.

This clone came up a few times. At one boundary the junction diverges from the germline segment, which might be a read error. The chain links TRBV7-7 to TRBJ2-5; the D is unclear. Germline V gene lookup returns CDR1 SSHAT and CDR2 FNYEAQ (reference sequence). The CDR3 contains 12 residues. CDR3 amino acids: CASSSNQETQYF. In DNA form, the CDR3 reads TGTGCTAGCAGCTCTAACCAAGAGACCCAGTACTTC.

V usage is TRBV2 and J usage is TRBJ2-2; 7 nucleotides line up with TRBD1. This CDR3 has 14 residues. Germline values: CDR1 SNHLY, CDR2 FYNNEI. J lost 1 base, V lost 8 bases, and 4 bases had no gene match. For the CDR3, the DNA is TGTGCCAGCGGACGGGACAGGAACACCGGGGAGCTGTTTTTT. This codes for CASGRDRNTGELFF.

V and J are TRBV3-1 (or the pseudogene TRBV3-2) and TRBJ1-1, with 7 bases matching TRBD1. Germline loops: CDR1 LGHDT, CDR2 YNNKEL (reference sequence). Unmatched junction bases numbered 4, after V lost 5 bases and J lost 1 base. This CDR3 comprises 14 residues. For the CDR3, the DNA is TGTGCCAGCAGCAGGGGACAGCCGAACACTGAAGCTTTCTTT. The encoded protein is CASSRGQPNTEAFF.

The V gene is TRBV30, the J gene TRBJ1-1; TRBD1 matches at 7 bases. Per the germline V gene, CDR1 is GTSNPN and CDR2 is SVGIG (reference sequence). Trimming took 2 bases from V and 6 from J; bases not matched to a gene: 12. The CDR3 has 15 residues. The CDR3 DNA reads as TGTGCCTGGAGTCGAGATGTCAGGGGGTCGTCTGAAGCTTTCTTT. Translation gives CAWSRDVRGSSEAFF.

The DNA for the CDR3 is TGTGCCAGCAGCCCATCGGCCTTATACAGCTTCGGTGAGCAGTTCTTC. It codes for CASSPSALYSFGEQFF. The chain employs TRBV7-2 and TRBJ2-1; D gene ambiguous. V gave up 5 bases and J gave up 9 bases, with 23 bases separating them. The germline CDR1 and CDR2 sequences are SGHTA and FQGNSA. The CDR3 has 16 amino acids.

The chain recombines TRBV28 with TRBJ1-2; 9 nucleotides match TRBD1. V was clipped by 6 bases and J by 6 bases; unmatched bases: 5. The CDR3 runs 13 residues. CDR1 and CDR2 (germline): MDHEN, SYDVKM. The CDR3 region is CASSPDRGNGYTF. The DNA of the CDR3 is TGTGCCAGCAGCCCCGACAGGGGGAATGGCTACACCTTC.

The chain couples TRBV20-1 to TRBJ2-4, with D maybe TRBD2 (7 bases). Germline V gives CDR1 DFQATT, CDR2 SNEGSKA (reference sequence). The CDR3 runs 16 residues. V was shortened by 3 bases and J by 4 bases, with 19 bases between the two germline ends. The CDR3 protein is CSASIPPGGSKNIQYF. CDR3 nucleotide sequence: TGCAGTGCTAGTATCCCTCCGGGGGGCTCAAAAAACATTCAGTACTTC.

The chain carries TRBV24-1 and TRBJ2-1; D call uncertain. The CDR3 is made up of 13 amino acids. The V gene's germline CDR1 is KGHDR and CDR2 SFDVKD. Between the trimmed V and J ends, which lost 0 bases and 8 bases, there was a span of 7 bases. Here the CDR3 reads CATSDLLRYEQFF. In DNA form, the CDR3 reads TGTGCCACCAGTGATTTGCTCCGGTATGAGCAGTTCTTC.

V and J are TRBV2 and TRBJ2-3; the D is unclear. Germline CDR1 and CDR2: SNHLY and FYNNEI. Trimming removed 4 bases at V and 2 bases at J, with 19 bases between. The CDR3 is 17 residues long. CDR3 in DNA: TGTGCCAGCAGTGGACCCCAGAGCGTTAGACTCACAGATACGCAGTATTTT. Translation: CASSGPQSVRLTDTQYF.

The chain is built from TRBV5-1 and TRBJ1-1; 9 positions match TRBD1. Germline CDR1 SGHRS, CDR2 YFSETQ. After removal of 4 bases from V and 6 bases from J, the junction contained 10 bases not matched to a gene. The CDR3 extends over 15 amino acids. CDR3 region: CASSTGQGGSPEAFF. DNA of the CDR3: TGCGCCAGCAGCACGGGACAGGGTGGTTCCCCTGAAGCTTTCTTT.

The V call is TRBV24-1, the J call TRBJ2-5, with 7 positions matching TRBD1. The ends lost 4 bases at V and 5 bases at J; junction bases unmatched: 12. This CDR3 is built from 16 residues. CDR1 is KGHDR, CDR2 SFDVKD, per germline. CDR3 in DNA: TGTGCCACCAGTGACTCCCGGACAGGAGCGATGGAGACCCAGTACTTC. Translating it yields CATSDSRTGAMETQYF.

The chain has TRBV7-9 and TRBJ2-3; the D gene is possibly TRBD2 (6 bases). Trimming took 3 bases from V and 0 from J, leaving 7 bases between them. This CDR3 region has 14 residues. CDR1 and CDR2 from the germline V gene are SEHNR and FQNEAQ (reference sequence). The CDR3 sequence is CASSLGLSTDTQYF. CDR3 nucleotide sequence: TGTGCCAGCAGCTTGGGACTCAGCACAGATACGCAGTATTTT.

The rearrangement uses TRBV5-1 and TRBJ2-3; D is undetermined. The V gene's germline CDR1 is SGHRS and CDR2 YFSETQ. V was cut by 0 bases and J by 0 bases, with 5 bases left in between. The CDR3 length is 14 residues. CDR3 sequence (DNA): TGCGCCAGCAGCTTGGATGGCAGCACAGATACGCAGTATTTT. Translating it yields CASSLDGSTDTQYF.

The chain recombines TRBV19 with TRBJ1-2; TRBD1 might be the D (6 bases). Trimming removed 10 bases at V and 2 bases at J, with 20 bases between. The germline gives CDR1 LNHDA, CDR2 SQIVND (reference sequence). The CDR3 runs 15 residues. DNA for the CDR3: TGTGCCACTCGACAAGCGGGAGGGACAAACTATGGCTACACCTTC. Encoded protein: CATRQAGGTNYGYTF.

This sequence joins TRBV6-4 and TRBJ2-3, with D perhaps TRBD2 (5 bases). The germline gives CDR1 MRHNA, CDR2 SNTAGT. Deletions cut 6 bases from V and 3 bases from J, with 10 bases between. The CDR3 length is 13 residues. Here the CDR3 reads CASRESGTDTQYF. CDR3 DNA: TGTGCCAGCAGAGAGAGCGGTACAGATACGCAGTATTTT.

The J gene is TRBJ1-1, the V gene TRBV7-3, with D tentatively TRBD1 (6 bases). The germline V and J ends were trimmed by 6 bases and 1 base, with 9 bases remaining between them. This CDR3 comprises 13 residues. Per the germline V gene, CDR1 is SGHTA and CDR2 is FQGTGA. The chain's CDR3 is CASSSDRNTEAFF. Written as DNA, the CDR3 is TGTGCCAGCAGTTCGGACAGGAACACTGAAGCTTTCTTT.

The genes are TRBV10-2 and TRBJ1-3; 12 bases line up with TRBD1. The CDR3 runs 16 residues. V shed 11 bases, J shed 0 bases, and the junction held 8 bases outside the gene matches. Germline loops: CDR1 WSHSY, CDR2 SAAADI. CDR3 sequence (DNA): TGCGCCTGCCGGGGACAGGGGGCGTCCTCTGGAAACACCATATATTTT. Its translation: CACRGQGASSGNTIYF.